The 19 T cell receptor beta chains given below trace back to one sample, sequenced in a study of neoadjuvant nivolumab and ipilimumab in lung cancer. Clones were sequenced by immunoSEQ multiplex PCR, and TCRdb holds only the in-frame ones, with some missing. The sample consists of about 27,000 clones, about 76% of them appearing once. Sequencing used tumor tissue, obtained after neoadjuvant nivolumab, alone or with ipilimumab, at or shortly before surgery. Receptor source: an adult with non-small cell lung cancer.

The chain links TRBV19 to TRBJ2-6; possibly TRBD2 for D (5 bases). The V gene lost 7 bases and the J gene lost 2 bases, with 15 bases spanning the gap. CDR3 length equals 16 residues. Germline CDR1 LNHDA, CDR2 SQIVND (reference sequence). The CDR3 here is CASKSGANTGANVLTF. The CDR3, as DNA: TGTGCCAGTAAGAGCGGCGCGAATACTGGGGCCAACGTCCTGACTTTC.

The J gene is TRBJ2-3, the V gene TRBV4-1; TRBD1 aligns across 9 bases. V gave up 3 bases and J gave up 1 base; unmatched junction bases: 5. The CDR3 totals 16 residues. Germline CDR1 MGHRA, CDR2 YSYEKL. CDR3 sequence reads: CASSQGGQGRTDTQYF. The CDR3 coding sequence is TGCGCCAGCAGCCAGGGGGGACAGGGACGCACAGATACGCAGTATTTT.

The gene calls are TRBV7-2 and TRBJ1-2, with 12 bases lining up with TRBD1. J was trimmed by 6 bases and V by 5 bases; bases with no gene match: 10. The germline CDR1 and CDR2 sequences are SGHTA and FQGNSA. The CDR3 length is 16 residues. This CDR3 reads CASSTGPGQGANGYTF. The CDR3 region has the DNA TGTGCCAGCAGCACCGGGCCGGGACAGGGGGCTAATGGCTACACCTTC.

The rearrangement uses TRBV18 and TRBJ2-3; the match to TRBD1 covers 7 bases. This CDR3 is 14 amino acids long. The V and J ends lost 3 bases and 4 bases, in that order; junction bases with no gene match: 4. The V gene's germline CDR1 is KGHSH and CDR2 LQKENI. The CDR3 protein is CASSPLTGADTQYF. CDR3 nucleotides: TGTGCCAGCTCACCCCTAACAGGGGCAGATACGCAGTATTTT.

V usage is TRBV11-2 and J usage is TRBJ2-2; D gene uncertain. Trimming left V 0 bases short and J 2 bases short, with 1 base between. CDR1 and CDR2 (germline): SGHAT, FQNNGV. This CDR3 is 13 amino acids long. In DNA, the CDR3 is TGTGCCAGCAGCTTAGACAACACCGGGGAGCTGTTTTTT. Translated, it gives CASSLDNTGELFF. The full variable domain, in which reference TRBV11-2 and TRBJ2-2 provide the parts outside the CDR3, is EAGVAQSPRYKIIEKRQSVAFWCNPISGHATLYWYQQILGQGPKLLIQFQNNGVVDDSQLPKDRFSAERLKGVDSTLKIQPAKLEDSAVYLCASSLDNTGELFFGEGSRLTVL.

The chain couples TRBV4-1 to TRBJ1-2; D might be TRBD1 (6 bases). V lost 1 base to trimming and J lost 4 bases, with 16 bases between them. Germline V gene data show CDR1 as MGHRA and CDR2 as YSYEKL. The CDR3 length is 16 residues. The CDR3 is CASSQVEGGPTYGYTF. The CDR3 DNA follows: TGCGCCAGCAGCCAAGTAGAGGGGGGCCCTACCTATGGCTACACCTTC.

V is TRBV6-5 and J is TRBJ2-7; 11 nucleotides align to TRBD1. The junction had 1 base not matched to a gene; V was cut back by 0 bases and J by 3 bases. The CDR3 has 15 amino acids. CDR1 and CDR2 (germline): MNHEY, SVGAGI. CDR3 loop: CASSYSGTGGYEQYF. CDR3 DNA sequence: TGTGCCAGCAGTTACTCCGGGACAGGGGGCTACGAGCAGTACTTC.

The chain is built from TRBV4-1 and TRBJ2-7; TRBD1 agrees at 8 bases. With 3 bases clipped from V and 5 bases from J, the junction kept 9 bases outside the gene matches. CDR1 is MGHRA and CDR2 is YSYEKL in the germline V gene. The CDR3 is 15 amino acids. CDR3 sequence (DNA): TGCGCCAGCAGCCAGACGGACAGGGCTAGGGACGAGCAGTACTTC. Protein sequence: CASSQTDRARDEQYF.

This sequence joins TRBV9 and TRBJ2-1, with D hard to call. V was cut by 0 bases and J by 4 bases, with 11 bases left in between. Per the germline V gene, CDR1 is SGDLS and CDR2 is YYNGEE. The CDR3 has 15 amino acids. In DNA form, the CDR3 reads TGTGCCAGCAGCGTAGATGTCTCGTCATACAATGAGCAGTTCTTC. It yields the protein CASSVDVSSYNEQFF.

This clone has a single count. This chain joins TRBV5-6 and TRBJ2-1; D not certain. Germline V gene lookup returns CDR1 SGHDT and CDR2 YYEEEE. This CDR3 region has 15 residues. V lost 4 bases to trimming and J lost 3 bases, with 14 bases between them. The CDR3 here is CASSLDPSGYNEQFF. CDR3 in DNA: TGTGCCAGCAGCCTCGACCCTTCGGGCTACAATGAGCAGTTCTTC. Full variable domain (outside the CDR3, taken from reference TRBV5-6 and TRBJ2-1): DAGVTQSPTHLIKTRGQQVTLRCSPKSGHDTVSWYQQALGQGPQFIFQYYEEEERQRGNFPDRFSGHQFPNYSSELNVNALLLGDSALYLCASSLDPSGYNEQFFGPGTRLTVL.

The rearrangement joins TRBV6-5 to TRBJ1-5; D gene ambiguous. The CDR3 spans 13 residues. Looked up from germline, CDR1 is MNHEY and CDR2 is SVGAGI. The V and J ends lost 2 bases and 9 bases respectively, with 11 bases between them. The CDR3 DNA reads as TGTGCCAGCAGTTACCGTGAGAGTGGGCCCCAGCATTTT. Protein product: CASSYRESGPQHF.

The rearrangement joins TRBV5-1 to TRBJ1-1; D not resolved. Germline V lookup: CDR1 SGHRS, CDR2 YFSETQ. V lost 4 bases, J lost 2 bases, and 15 bases lay in between. The CDR3 is 15 amino acids. The DNA for the CDR3 is TGCGCCAGCAGCCGACGGGTGGAGGGAAACACTGAAGCTTTCTTT. Protein product: CASSRRVEGNTEAFF.

The rearrangement links TRBV18 to TRBJ1-1, with 10 bases lining up with TRBD1. Losses at the gene ends were 0 bases for V and 0 bases for J; bases not matched to a gene: 7. The CDR3 covers 18 residues. The germline V gene has CDR1 KGHSH and CDR2 LQKENI. CDR3 in DNA: TGTGCCAGCTCACCACCTATGGGGACAGGGGCGATGAACACTGAAGCTTTCTTT. Its translation is CASSPPMGTGAMNTEAFF.

The gene calls are TRBV10-3 and TRBJ1-1, with D perhaps matching TRBD1 (5 bases). Trimming stripped 2 bases from V and 3 bases from J, with 16 bases between. The CDR3 consists of 16 residues. The germline CDR1 and CDR2 sequences are ENHRY and SYGVKD. CDR3 amino acids: CAISEPAQGGDTEAFF. Written as DNA, the CDR3 is TGTGCCATCAGTGAGCCAGCCCAGGGTGGGGACACTGAAGCTTTCTTT.

The rearrangement links TRBV5-1 to TRBJ2-5; TRBD2 matches at 10 bases. CDR3 length: 15 amino acids. V shed 0 bases and J 5 bases; nucleotides not matched to a gene: 4. Germline CDR1 is SGHRS and CDR2 is YFSETQ. The chain's CDR3 is CASSLGAGGRETQYF. DNA of the CDR3: TGCGCCAGCAGCTTGGGAGCGGGGGGGCGCGAGACCCAGTACTTC.

This clone came up a few times. The V call is TRBV7-6, the J call TRBJ2-1, with TRBD2 identical over 7 bases. The CDR3 runs to 14 residues. Germline V gives CDR1 SGHVS, CDR2 FNYEAQ. The trim removed 3 bases at V and 5 bases at J, leaving 4 bases unmatched. For the CDR3, the DNA is TGTGCCAGCAGCTTTAGCGGGCGTCACAATGAGCAGTTCTTC. Amino acid sequence: CASSFSGRHNEQFF.

This clone was counted a few times. The CDR3 spells CASSQDSAGGPSDTQYF. In nucleotides, the CDR3 is TGTGCCAGCAGCCAAGATTCGGCGGGGGGGCCATCGGATACGCAGTATTTT. The rearrangement links TRBV4-2 to TRBJ2-3; TRBD2 matches at 9 bases. Germline V gives CDR1 LGHNA, CDR2 YNFKEQ. J lost 6 bases, V lost 0 bases, and 10 bases had no gene match. The length of the CDR3 is 17 residues.

The CDR3 is CASSGGFTEAFF. The CDR3 DNA reads TGTGCCAGCAGTGGGGGGTTCACTGAAGCTTTCTTT. The chain is built from TRBV2 and TRBJ1-1, with D perhaps TRBD1 (5 bases). The CDR3 extends over 12 amino acids. Germline CDR1 SNHLY, CDR2 FYNNEI. Trimming shortened V by 4 bases and J by 4 bases, and 7 bases separated the two germline ends. Based on the CDR3 plus reference TRBV2 and TRBJ1-1, the full variable domain is EPEVTQTPSHQVTQMGQEVILRCVPISNHLYFYWYRQILGQKVEFLVSFYNNEISEKSEIFDDQFSVERPDGSNFTLKIRSTKLEDSAMYFCASSGGFTEAFFGQGTRLTVV.

V is TRBV5-6 and J is TRBJ1-2; D is uncertain. Germline assignment: CDR1 SGHDT and CDR2 YYEEEE. The CDR3 loop spans 14 amino acids. The V end was cut by 2 bases, the J end by 5 bases, with 13 bases between. CDR3 loop: CASSFPGESYGYTF. The CDR3 coding sequence is TGTGCCAGCAGCTTCCCCGGGGAAAGTTATGGCTACACCTTC.